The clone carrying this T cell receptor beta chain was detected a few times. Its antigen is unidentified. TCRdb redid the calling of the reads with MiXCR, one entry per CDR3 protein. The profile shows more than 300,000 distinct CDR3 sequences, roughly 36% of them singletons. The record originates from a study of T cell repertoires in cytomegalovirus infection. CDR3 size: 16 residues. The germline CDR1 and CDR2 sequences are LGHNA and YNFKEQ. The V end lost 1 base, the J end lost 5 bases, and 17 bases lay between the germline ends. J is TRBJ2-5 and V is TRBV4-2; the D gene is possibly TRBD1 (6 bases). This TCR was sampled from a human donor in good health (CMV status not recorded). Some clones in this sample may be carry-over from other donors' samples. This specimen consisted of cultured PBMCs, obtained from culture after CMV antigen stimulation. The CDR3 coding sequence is TGTGCCAGCAGCCAAGTTAGGGGCACCAGGGGTGAGACCCAGTACTTC. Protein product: CASSQVRGTRGETQYF.